Below, one T cell receptor (beta chain) is given with its context. Methods used by the authors: By means of reference gene primer amplification, nucleated cell counts were estimated. Using immunoSEQ multiplex PCR, the repertoire was profiled, and TCRdb retains in-frame clones only, with some absent. The D gene and trimming were derived from the DNA, and the V and J assignments and clone size from that table. The repertoire holds about 290,000 clones, with around four fifths as singletons. This record belongs to a study of blood T cell repertoires in COVID-19. Study information: Acute-phase and convalescent COVID-19 samples originated in the United States, Italy and Spain. PBMCs, B-cell-depleted T cells, or T cells provided the cDNA or gDNA that made up the material.

V shed 2 bases and J 8 bases; nucleotides not matched to a gene: 9. The germline V gene encodes CDR1 KGHDR and CDR2 SFDVKD. This CDR3 region has 15 residues. The TCR was taken from a woman aged 50 to 60 with active or convalescent COVID-19. The sequencing sample was made of peripheral blood. The chain links TRBV24-1 to TRBJ1-2; 8 bases are shared with TRBD1. The CDR3 DNA follows: TGTGCCACCAGTGATTCTGCGGACAGGGTGAGCGGCTACACCTTC. This encodes CATSDSADRVSGYTF.